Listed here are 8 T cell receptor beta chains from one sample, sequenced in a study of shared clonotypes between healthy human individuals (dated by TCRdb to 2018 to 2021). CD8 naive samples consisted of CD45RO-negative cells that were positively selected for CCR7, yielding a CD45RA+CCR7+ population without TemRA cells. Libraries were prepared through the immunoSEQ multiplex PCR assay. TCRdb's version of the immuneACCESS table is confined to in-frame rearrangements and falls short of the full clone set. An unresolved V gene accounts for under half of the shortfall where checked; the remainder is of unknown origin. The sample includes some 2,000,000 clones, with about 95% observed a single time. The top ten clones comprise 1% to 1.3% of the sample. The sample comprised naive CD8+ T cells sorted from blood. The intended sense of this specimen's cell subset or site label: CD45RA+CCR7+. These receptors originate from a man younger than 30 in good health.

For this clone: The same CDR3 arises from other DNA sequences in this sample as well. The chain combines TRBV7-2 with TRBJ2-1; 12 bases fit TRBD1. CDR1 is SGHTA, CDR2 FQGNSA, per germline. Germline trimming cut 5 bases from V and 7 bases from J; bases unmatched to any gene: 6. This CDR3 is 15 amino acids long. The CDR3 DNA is TGTGCCAGCAGCCTCGGGACAGGGGGCGGGAATGAGCAGTTCTTC. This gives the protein CASSLGTGGGNEQFF.

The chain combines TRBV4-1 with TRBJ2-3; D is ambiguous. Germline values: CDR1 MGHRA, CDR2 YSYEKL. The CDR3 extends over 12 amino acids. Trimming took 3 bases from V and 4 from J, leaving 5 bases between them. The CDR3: CASSQRSDTQYF. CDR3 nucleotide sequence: TGCGCCAGCAGCCAGCGATCAGATACGCAGTATTTT.

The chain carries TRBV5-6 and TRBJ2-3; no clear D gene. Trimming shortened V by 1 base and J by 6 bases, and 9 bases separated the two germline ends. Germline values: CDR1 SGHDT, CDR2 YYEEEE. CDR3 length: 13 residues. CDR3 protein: CASSLPDWDTQYF. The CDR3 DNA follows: TGTGCCAGCAGCTTGCCTGATTGGGATACGCAGTATTTT. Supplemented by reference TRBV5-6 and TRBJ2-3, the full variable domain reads DAGVTQSPTHLIKTRGQQVTLRCSPKSGHDTVSWYQQALGQGPQFIFQYYEEEERQRGNFPDRFSGHQFPNYSSELNVNALLLGDSALYLCASSLPDWDTQYFGPGTRLTVL.

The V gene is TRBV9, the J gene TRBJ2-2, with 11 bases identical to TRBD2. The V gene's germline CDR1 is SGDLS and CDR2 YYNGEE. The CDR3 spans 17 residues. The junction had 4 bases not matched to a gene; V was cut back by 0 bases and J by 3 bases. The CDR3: CASSVVAGGLDTGELFF. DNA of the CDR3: TGTGCCAGCAGCGTAGTAGCGGGGGGGCTGGACACCGGGGAGCTGTTTTTT.

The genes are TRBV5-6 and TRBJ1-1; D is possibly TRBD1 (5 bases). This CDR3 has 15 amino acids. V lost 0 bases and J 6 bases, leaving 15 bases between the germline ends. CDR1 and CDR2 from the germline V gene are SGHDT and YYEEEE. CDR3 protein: CASSLAGGMFSEAFF. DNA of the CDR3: TGTGCCAGCAGCTTGGCTGGGGGGATGTTTTCTGAAGCTTTCTTT.

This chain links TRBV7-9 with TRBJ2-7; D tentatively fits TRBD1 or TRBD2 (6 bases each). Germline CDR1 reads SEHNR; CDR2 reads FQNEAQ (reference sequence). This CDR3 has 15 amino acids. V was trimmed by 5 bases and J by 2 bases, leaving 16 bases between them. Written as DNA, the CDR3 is TGTGCCAGCAGCAACTTAAACGGGGGCCCCTACGAGCAGTACTTC. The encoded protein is CASSNLNGGPYEQYF.

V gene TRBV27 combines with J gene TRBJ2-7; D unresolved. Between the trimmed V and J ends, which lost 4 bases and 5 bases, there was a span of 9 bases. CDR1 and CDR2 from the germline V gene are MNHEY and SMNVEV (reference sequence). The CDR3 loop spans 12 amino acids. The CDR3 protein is CASSSQSDEQYF. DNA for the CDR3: TGTGCCAGCAGTTCTCAATCGGACGAGCAGTACTTC.

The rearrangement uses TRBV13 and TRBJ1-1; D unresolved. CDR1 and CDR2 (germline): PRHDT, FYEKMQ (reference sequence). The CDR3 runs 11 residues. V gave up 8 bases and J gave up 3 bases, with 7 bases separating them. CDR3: CASGHDTEAFF. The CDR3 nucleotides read TGTGCCAGCGGCCACGACACTGAAGCTTTCTTT.